A single sample is the source of the 8 T cell receptor beta chains below, sequenced in a study of molecular identifiers for immune sequencing clone quantification. TCRdb used MiXCR to reprocess the PCR reads, holding one entry per CDR3 protein. The sample consists of 490,000 or so distinct CDR3 sequences, about 25% of them appearing once. Sequenced sample: naive CD8+ T cells from blood, with Jurkat cell RNA spiked in. Subset denoted: FACS-sorted CD8+CD4-CCR7+CD45RA+ naive T cells. The receptors shown here come from a human donor in good health. Some libraries in this study had Jurkat cell RNA spiked in.

Points on this clonotype: One base away lies a much larger clone, so this may be a sequencing read error. The chain couples TRBV7-9 to TRBJ1-1; D is unclear. This CDR3 comprises 12 residues. Germline CDR1 SEHNR, CDR2 FQNEAQ (reference sequence). V lost 8 bases and J 3 bases, leaving 10 bases between the germline ends. The CDR3 reads CASGSSDTEAFF. The CDR3 DNA is TGTGCCAGCGGCTCGAGCGACACTGAAGCTTTCTTT.

This rearrangement joins TRBV19 to TRBJ2-7, with D tentatively TRBD2 (6 bases). The CDR3 spans 13 residues. V lost 5 bases and J 3 bases, leaving 11 bases between the germline ends. Germline V gene lookup returns CDR1 LNHDA and CDR2 SQIVND (reference sequence). CDR3 sequence reads: CASSALGSYEQYF. For the CDR3, the DNA is TGTGCCAGTAGTGCCCTCGGGAGCTACGAGCAGTACTTC. Variable domain in full (rest from reference TRBV19 and TRBJ2-7): DGGITQSPKYLFRKEGQNVTLSCEQNLNHDAMYWYRQDPGQGLRLIYYSQIVNDFQKGDIAEGYSVSREKKESFPLTVTSAQKNPTAFYLCASSALGSYEQYFGPGTRLTVT.

This clonotype has a handful of counts. The V gene is TRBV6-2 or TRBV6-3, the J gene TRBJ2-2; tentative D call: TRBD2 (6 bases). The germline CDR1 and CDR2 sequences are MNHEY and SVGEGT. V was clipped by 0 bases and J by 6 bases, with 11 bases between them. The CDR3 covers 15 residues. CDR3 sequence (DNA): TGTGCCAGCAGTTACTCGAATTGGGGGGCCGGGGAGCTGTTTTTT. It codes for CASSYSNWGAGELFF.

This clonotype was observed a handful of times. V and J are TRBV6-1 and TRBJ1-5, with 8 bases aligning to TRBD1. CDR1 is MNHNS and CDR2 is SASEGT in the germline V gene. Trimming cost V 2 bases and J 5 bases; bases outside gene matches: 5. This CDR3 is built from 15 residues. The CDR3 bases are TGTGCCAGCAGTGAATGGACAGGGTGGGATCAGCCCCAGCATTTT. This encodes CASSEWTGWDQPQHF.

V and J are TRBV19 and TRBJ2-6; D might be TRBD1 (6 bases). CDR1 LNHDA and CDR2 SQIVND come from the germline V gene (reference sequence). Trimming stripped 4 bases from V and 4 bases from J, with 17 bases between. This CDR3 has 17 residues. The CDR3 DNA reads as TGTGCCAGTAGTACCCCGGGGCCAGGGGCCGGGGCCAACGTCCTGACTTTC. Protein: CASSTPGPGAGANVLTF.

A note on this clonotype: A much larger clonotype is one base distant, so this may be a read error. The chain links TRBV28 to TRBJ1-2; 8 nucleotides match TRBD1. The CDR3 loop spans 15 amino acids. Looked up from germline, CDR1 is MDHEN and CDR2 is SYDVKM. V was pared by 5 bases and J by 4 bases, with 9 bases of the junction left unmatched. CDR3 in amino acids: CASSGPDRVGYGYTF. The CDR3 nucleotides read TGTGCCAGCAGTGGACCGGACAGGGTAGGCTATGGCTACACCTTC.

This clonotype was picked up many times. The genes are TRBV6-6 and TRBJ2-2, with unresolved D. Germline CDR1 MNHNY, CDR2 SVGAGI (reference sequence). Trimming removed 2 bases at V and 9 bases at J, with 10 bases between. CDR3 size: 13 residues. CDR3 nucleotide sequence: TGTGCCAGCAGTTACGTTCAGGCCCGGGAGCTGTTTTTT. Translating gives CASSYVQARELFF.

This clonotype has only a few counts. The chain recombines TRBV10-3 with TRBJ2-5; 9 nucleotides line up with TRBD1. V dropped 6 bases and J dropped 3; count of bases not matched to a gene: 2. Germline-derived CDR1 and CDR2 are ENHRY and SYGVKD. The CDR3 runs 13 residues. CDR3 DNA sequence: TGTGCCATCAGGGGGGACAGGGAAGAGACCCAGTACTTC. As protein: CAIRGDREETQYF.